The source of this TCR beta chain is a study of T cell responses to AZD1222 COVID-19 vaccine. Study-level results: CD4 TCRs linked to vaccination spanned spike, dominating at 160-218 and 743-854. The donor group comprised mostly white British people and more females; the analysis possibly underestimated clonal diversity.

In regard to this clone: Its target is not known.

Clones were read by immunoSEQ multiplex PCR, and TCRdb kept only the in-frame ones, dropping some. The sample consists of some 96,000 clones, approximately 87% of them appearing once. The material sequenced was peripheral blood, taken on day 0 of AZD1222 vaccination. This clonotype was sampled from an adult in good health.

CDR3 DNA: TGTGCCAGCGGCTACAGGGGTCAAAATGAAAAACTGTTTTTT. Encoded protein: CASGYRGQNEKLFF. The V and J genes are TRBV7-9 and TRBJ1-4; 7 positions match TRBD1. Germline CDR1 reads SEHNR; CDR2 reads FQNEAQ (reference sequence). The V gene end was trimmed by 8 bases and the J gene end by 5 bases; junction bases not matched to a gene: 8. The CDR3 consists of 14 residues.